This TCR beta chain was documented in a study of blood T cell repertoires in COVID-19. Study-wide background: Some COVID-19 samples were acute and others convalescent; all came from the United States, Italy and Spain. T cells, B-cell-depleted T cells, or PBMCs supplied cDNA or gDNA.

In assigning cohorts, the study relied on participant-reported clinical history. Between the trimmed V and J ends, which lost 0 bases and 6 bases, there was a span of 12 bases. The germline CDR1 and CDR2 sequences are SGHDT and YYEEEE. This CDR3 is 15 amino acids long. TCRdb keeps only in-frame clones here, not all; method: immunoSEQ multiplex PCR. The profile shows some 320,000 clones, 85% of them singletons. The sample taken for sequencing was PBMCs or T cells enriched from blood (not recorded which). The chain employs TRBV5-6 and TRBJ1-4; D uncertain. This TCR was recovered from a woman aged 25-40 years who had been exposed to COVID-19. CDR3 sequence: CASSLVASQHEKLFF. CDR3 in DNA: TGTGCCAGCAGCTTGGTCGCTTCACAGCATGAAAAACTGTTTTTT.